A selection of T cell receptor beta chains follows, all from one sample in a study of blood T cell repertoires in COVID-19. Sequenced by immunoSEQ multiplex PCR; TCRdb stores in-frame clones only, minus some. The top ten hold around 4.2% of the sample, which has 40,000 to 55,000 clones, 82% seen once. The sequenced material came from peripheral blood. The receptors come from a woman in her seventies with acute or convalescent COVID-19. CDR3s include the opening cysteine and the closing phenylalanine or tryptophan. The order of the fields is J gene, clone size, D gene, V gene, CDR3 protein, CDR3 DNA. D genes are given only for firm matches. Rows give clone size only sometimes, using once, few, many, or a class for an expanded clone.

j_gene: TRBJ1-5
abundance: once
d_gene: -
v_gene: TRBV28
CDR3aa: CASSQAGGFRNQPQHF
CDR3nt: TGTGCCAGCAGTCAGGCTGGGGGGTTTCGTAATCAGCCCCAGCATTTT

j_gene: TRBJ2-5
abundance: -
d_gene: TRBD1
v_gene: TRBV12-3/TRBV12-4
CDR3aa: CASGQGETQYF
CDR3nt: TGTGCCAGCGGACAGGGCGAGACCCAGTACTTC

j_gene: TRBJ2-7
abundance: -
d_gene: TRBD2
v_gene: TRBV6-5
CDR3aa: CASRTGGGQYEQYF
CDR3nt: TGTGCCAGCAGAACCGGGGGGGGGCAATACGAGCAGTACTTC

j_gene: TRBJ2-1
abundance: -
d_gene: TRBD2
v_gene: TRBV11-2
CDR3aa: CASSLVASGGSYNEQFF
CDR3nt: TGTGCCAGCAGCTTAGTGGCTAGCGGGGGGTCCTACAATGAGCAGTTCTTC

j_gene: TRBJ2-3
abundance: -
d_gene: TRBD2
v_gene: TRBV5-1
CDR3aa: CASSAPGTSGRGAADTQYF
CDR3nt: TGCGCCAGCAGCGCCCCCGGGACTAGCGGGAGGGGGGCTGCAGATACGCAGTATTTT

j_gene: TRBJ1-4
abundance: -
d_gene: -
v_gene: TRBV9
CDR3aa: CASSVGAGWVNEKLFF
CDR3nt: TGTGCCAGCAGCGTAGGGGCAGGGTGGGTGAATGAAAAACTGTTTTTT

j_gene: TRBJ2-7
abundance: -
d_gene: -
v_gene: TRBV2
CDR3aa: CASSARVFYEQYF
CDR3nt: TGTGCCAGCAGTGCCAGGGTTTTCTACGAGCAGTACTTC

j_gene: TRBJ2-1
abundance: -
d_gene: TRBD2
v_gene: TRBV9
CDR3aa: CASSVEQLAGGGYNEQFF
CDR3nt: TGTGCCAGCAGCGTAGAGCAACTTGCGGGAGGGGGCTACAATGAGCAGTTCTTC

j_gene: TRBJ2-7
abundance: -
d_gene: TRBD1
v_gene: TRBV19
CDR3aa: CASSIRTGTYEQYF
CDR3nt: TGTGCCAGTAGTATCCGGACAGGGACATACGAGCAGTACTTC

j_gene: TRBJ1-1
abundance: once
d_gene: -
v_gene: TRBV18
CDR3aa: CASSGGRGRTEAFF
CDR3nt: TGTGCCAGCTCGGGGGGAAGGGGACGCACTGAAGCTTTCTTT

j_gene: TRBJ1-1
abundance: -
d_gene: -
v_gene: TRBV3-1/TRBV3-2
CDR3aa: CASSQRTVLAFF
CDR3nt: TGTGCCAGCAGCCAACGGACAGTTTTGGCTTTCTTT

j_gene: TRBJ2-1
abundance: -
d_gene: TRBD2
v_gene: TRBV30
CDR3aa: CAWRRGRRLGNEQFF
CDR3nt: TGTGCCTGGAGGCGGGGGAGGCGATTGGGCAATGAGCAGTTCTTC

j_gene: TRBJ2-2
abundance: once
d_gene: TRBD2
v_gene: TRBV12-3/TRBV12-4
CDR3aa: CASSGGGTGELFF
CDR3nt: TGTGCCAGCAGTGGCGGGGGCACCGGGGAGCTGTTTTTT

j_gene: TRBJ1-2
abundance: few
d_gene: TRBD1
v_gene: TRBV28
CDR3aa: CASRPETGVNYGYTF
CDR3nt: TGTGCCAGCAGGCCTGAGACAGGGGTGAACTATGGCTACACCTTC

j_gene: TRBJ2-1
abundance: few
d_gene: TRBD2
v_gene: TRBV2
CDR3aa: CASSEGLAGGLNEQFF
CDR3nt: TGTGCCAGCAGTGAAGGACTAGCGGGAGGGCTCAATGAGCAGTTCTTC

j_gene: TRBJ1-5
abundance: -
d_gene: TRBD1
v_gene: TRBV28
CDR3aa: CASLRQGRGMGNQPQHF
CDR3nt: TGTGCCAGTTTGAGACAGGGGCGCGGTATGGGCAATCAGCCCCAGCATTTT

j_gene: TRBJ1-5
abundance: -
d_gene: TRBD1
v_gene: TRBV4-3
CDR3aa: CASSQDRGAYQPQHF
CDR3nt: TGCGCCAGCAGCCAGGACAGGGGTGCGTATCAGCCCCAGCATTTT

j_gene: TRBJ1-4
abundance: -
d_gene: -
v_gene: TRBV7-9
CDR3aa: CASSRTGTNEKLFF
CDR3nt: TGTGCCAGCAGCCGGACGGGGACTAATGAAAAACTGTTTTTT

j_gene: TRBJ2-7
abundance: few
d_gene: TRBD2
v_gene: TRBV7-2
CDR3aa: CASSKTSHEQYF
CDR3nt: TGTGCCAGCAGCAAGACTAGCCACGAGCAGTACTTC

j_gene: TRBJ2-5
abundance: -
d_gene: -
v_gene: TRBV2
CDR3aa: CTSRPSEVMETQYF
CDR3nt: TGTACCTCTAGACCCAGTGAGGTTATGGAGACCCAGTACTTC

j_gene: TRBJ1-2
abundance: -
d_gene: -
v_gene: TRBV7-6
CDR3aa: CASSSLTGRVGGYTF
CDR3nt: TGTGCCAGCAGCTCACTTACCGGGAGAGTGGGGGGCTACACCTTC

j_gene: TRBJ2-2
abundance: -
d_gene: -
v_gene: TRBV7-9
CDR3aa: CASLATGNTGELFF
CDR3nt: TGTGCCAGCCTAGCAACGGGGAACACCGGGGAGCTGTTTTTT

j_gene: TRBJ1-5
abundance: once
d_gene: TRBD1
v_gene: TRBV28
CDR3aa: CASGNQDRGLQPQHF
CDR3nt: TGTGCCAGCGGAAACCAGGACAGGGGGCTTCAGCCCCAGCATTTT

j_gene: TRBJ2-1
abundance: -
d_gene: -
v_gene: TRBV1
CDR3aa: CTSSQDWSSVDNEQFF
CDR3nt: TGCACCAGCAGCCAAGATTGGTCTAGCGTTGACAATGAGCAGTTCTTC

j_gene: TRBJ1-6
abundance: -
d_gene: -
v_gene: TRBV28
CDR3aa: CASSLIDSPLHF
CDR3nt: TGTGCCAGCAGTTTAATCGATTCACCCCTCCACTTT

j_gene: TRBJ2-7
abundance: -
d_gene: -
v_gene: TRBV11-2
CDR3aa: CASSLGQASYEQYF
CDR3nt: TGTGCCAGCAGCTTAGGGCAGGCCTCCTACGAGCAGTACTTC

j_gene: TRBJ2-7
abundance: -
d_gene: -
v_gene: TRBV11-2
CDR3aa: CASSLLQGLSEQYF
CDR3nt: TGTGCCAGCAGCTTACTACAGGGTCTAAGCGAGCAGTACTTC

j_gene: TRBJ1-3
abundance: -
d_gene: -
v_gene: TRBV5-5
CDR3aa: CASSFYSGSSGNTIYF
CDR3nt: TGTGCCAGCAGCTTTTACTCAGGGTCCTCTGGAAACACCATATATTTT

j_gene: TRBJ1-5
abundance: -
d_gene: -
v_gene: TRBV5-6
CDR3aa: CASSNPGDQPQHF
CDR3nt: TGTGCCAGCAGCAACCCAGGGGATCAGCCCCAGCATTTT

j_gene: TRBJ2-5
abundance: once
d_gene: TRBD1
v_gene: TRBV3-1/TRBV3-2
CDR3aa: CASSQLQGGETQYF
CDR3nt: TGTGCCAGCAGCCAACTACAGGGGGGAGAGACCCAGTACTTC

j_gene: TRBJ1-4
abundance: -
d_gene: TRBD1
v_gene: TRBV6-2/TRBV6-3
CDR3aa: CASSSPGQGNEKLFF
CDR3nt: TGTGCCAGCAGTTCCCCGGGACAGGGCAATGAAAAACTGTTTTTT

j_gene: TRBJ2-7
abundance: -
d_gene: TRBD1
v_gene: TRBV9
CDR3aa: CASSPRQGGYEQYF
CDR3nt: TGTGCCAGCAGCCCCCGACAGGGTGGCTACGAGCAGTACTTC

j_gene: TRBJ1-2
abundance: few
d_gene: -
v_gene: TRBV11-2
CDR3aa: CASSSRLVNYGYTF
CDR3nt: TGTGCCAGCAGCTCGAGACTGGTTAACTATGGCTACACCTTC

j_gene: TRBJ1-6
abundance: once
d_gene: -
v_gene: TRBV5-1
CDR3aa: CASTTVGFNSPLHF
CDR3nt: TGCGCCAGCACTACCGTCGGTTTCAACTCACCCCTCCACTTT

j_gene: TRBJ1-5
abundance: -
d_gene: -
v_gene: TRBV2
CDR3aa: CASSADRTTNQPQHF
CDR3nt: TGTGCCAGCAGTGCAGACAGGACCACCAATCAGCCCCAGCATTTT

j_gene: TRBJ1-2
abundance: -
d_gene: -
v_gene: TRBV6-1
CDR3aa: CASSDAGDGWGYNYGYTF
CDR3nt: TGTGCCAGCAGTGACGCGGGGGACGGTTGGGGGTATAACTATGGCTACACCTTC